The 9 T cell receptor beta chains below come from one sample, sequenced in a study of blood T cell repertoires in COVID-19. Clones were read by immunoSEQ multiplex PCR, and TCRdb kept only the in-frame ones, dropping some. The sample includes roughly 500,000 clones, around 89% of them seen just once. Sequenced material: PBMCs or T cells enriched from blood (not recorded which). These receptors were taken from a middle-aged woman who had recovered from COVID-19.

This clone has a handful of counts. The V and J genes are TRBV6-2 or TRBV6-3 and TRBJ1-1; the D is unclear. V shed 0 bases and J shed 10 bases, with 12 bases lying between them. This CDR3 is 13 amino acids long. Germline CDR1 reads MNHEY; CDR2 reads SVGEGT. CDR3 loop: CASSYSIRSGAFF. In DNA form, the CDR3 reads TGTGCCAGCAGTTACTCGATTCGGTCGGGAGCTTTCTTT.

The count of this clone is one. The chain carries TRBV4-1 and TRBJ2-3; TRBD1 is a possible D gene (5 bases). The CDR3 is 13 amino acids. The V gene lost 4 bases and the J gene lost 2 bases, with 7 bases spanning the gap. Germline-derived CDR1 and CDR2 are MGHRA and YSYEKL. CDR3 in amino acids: CASSPTATDTQYF. The CDR3 DNA reads TGCGCCAGCAGCCCGACAGCCACAGATACGCAGTATTTT.

The chain recombines TRBV29-1 with TRBJ2-3; 10 bases align to TRBD2. The length of the CDR3 is 18 residues. Losses at the gene ends were 7 bases for V and 2 bases for J; bases not matched to a gene: 18. Germline CDR1 SQVTM, CDR2 ANQGSEA. The CDR3 protein is CSGSGLADPGLHTDTQYF. In DNA form, the CDR3 reads TGCAGCGGAAGTGGACTAGCGGACCCAGGACTACACACAGATACGCAGTATTTT.

This clone was seen only once. This chain connects TRBV14 to TRBJ1-1; 7 nucleotides agree with TRBD1. This CDR3 comprises 17 residues. V gave up 6 bases and J gave up 3 bases; unmatched junction bases: 16. Germline assignment: CDR1 SGHDN and CDR2 FVKESK. CDR3 coding DNA: TGTGCCAGCAGTCAAACAGGGGTGAGCGTTTGGGACACTGAAGCTTTCTTT. It translates to CASSQTGVSVWDTEAFF.

The chain carries TRBV5-1 and TRBJ2-3, with 9 nucleotides matching TRBD2. J lost 2 bases, V lost 4 bases, and 8 bases had no gene match. The CDR3 runs to 16 residues. Germline V lookup: CDR1 SGHRS, CDR2 YFSETQ. In DNA, the CDR3 is TGCGCCAGCAGCGCCGGTAGCGGGAGTGCCACAGATACGCAGTATTTT. The encoded protein is CASSAGSGSATDTQYF.

V and J are TRBV29-1 and TRBJ2-2, with 9 bases matching TRBD2. Germline loops: CDR1 SQVTM, CDR2 ANQGSEA. The CDR3 consists of 13 residues. The V gene end was trimmed by 8 bases and the J gene end by 5 bases; junction bases not matched to a gene: 6. The CDR3 region is CSTASGVTGELFF. The DNA for the CDR3 is TGCAGCACCGCTAGCGGGGTGACCGGGGAGCTGTTTTTT.

V and J are TRBV7-2 and TRBJ2-1; 8 bases are a match to TRBD2. The V gene's germline CDR1 is SGHTA and CDR2 FQGNSA. Germline trimming cut 5 bases from V and 9 bases from J; bases unmatched to any gene: 12. The CDR3 loop spans 15 amino acids. Written as DNA, the CDR3 is TGTGCCAGCAGCCCGACCCCACTTAGCGGGACTGAGCAGTTCTTC. It codes for CASSPTPLSGTEQFF.

The chain joins TRBV5-1 to TRBJ2-7; 9 bases line up with TRBD1. This CDR3 region has 13 residues. The V gene end was trimmed by 7 bases and the J gene end by 7 bases; junction bases not matched to a gene: 9. Germline assignment: CDR1 SGHRS and CDR2 YFSETQ. The CDR3 loop is CASSRQGDGEQYF. CDR3 DNA sequence: TGCGCCAGCTCCCGACAGGGGGACGGAGAGCAGTACTTC.

The chain combines TRBV6-2 or TRBV6-3 with TRBJ2-1; 9 bases line up with TRBD1. CDR1 is MNHEY and CDR2 is SVGEGT in the germline V gene. J lost 2 bases, V lost 2 bases, and 4 bases had no gene match. There are 16 residues in the CDR3. The CDR3 loop is CASSYVGTGTYNEQFF. The CDR3 bases are TGTGCCAGCAGTTACGTAGGGACAGGGACCTACAATGAGCAGTTCTTC.